This T cell receptor beta chain was captured by sequencing in a study of radiation and T cells in renal cell carcinoma. The protocol was immunoSEQ multiplex PCR, while the TCRdb copy is restricted to in-frame clones and leaves out a portion. Of some 100,000 clones listed, 65% to 90% are singletons. V lost 1 base and J lost 4, with 11 bases in between. Germline lookup yields CDR1 MNHNS and CDR2 SASEGT. The CDR3 extends over 15 amino acids. Time point defined: blood 4 weeks post-SBRT, at nephrectomy. Noted treatment: 15 Gy SBRT to primary tumor, nephrectomy 4 weeks later. Nephrectomy followed 15 Gy stereotactic body radiation by 4 weeks. This renal cell carcinoma was of the clear cell type. Study-wide points: From baseline, blood top tumor clonotypes peaked at 2 weeks post-radiation.

Remarks on this clone: Its antigen remains unknown.

The sequence was collected from a man between 60 and 75 years old with renal cell carcinoma. Source: blood, taken from a patient whose treatment included radiotherapy and nephrectomy. The V gene is TRBV6-1, the J gene TRBJ2-1; D gene ambiguous. The CDR3 nucleotides read TGTGCCAGCAGTGAAGTGAGGAGACTTTACAATGAGCAGTTCTTC. Amino acids: CASSEVRRLYNEQFF.